The 8 T cell receptor beta chains below come from one sample, sequenced in a study of T cell responses to AZD1222 COVID-19 vaccine (dated by TCRdb to the early 2020s). This specimen's time point label, per the study, means: about 28 days (+/-7) after the second vaccine dose. The library was made by the immunoSEQ multiplex PCR assay. TCRdb holds this immuneACCESS table with in-frame rearrangements only. Some clones are missing; in checked studies, unresolved V genes explain under half, and the rest has no known cause. In all, the sample holds 140,000 to 150,000 clones, and roughly 84% of those were seen once. Approximately 4.7% of the sample belongs to the ten largest clones. The starting material was peripheral blood, obtained 28 days after the second AZD1222 dose. The receptor source for this set is an adult who received the AZD1222 COVID-19 vaccine.

The chain has TRBV19 and TRBJ2-7; 7 bases match TRBD1. The CDR3 spans 16 residues. Germline V gives CDR1 LNHDA, CDR2 SQIVND (reference sequence). V lost 5 bases and J lost 5; bases outside the gene matches: 15. CDR3 sequence: CASSLSQGIGSHEQYF. CDR3 DNA sequence: TGTGCCAGTAGTCTTTCACAGGGGATTGGGTCTCACGAGCAGTACTTC.

This chain uses TRBV5-6 with TRBJ2-1; 13 bases are shared with TRBD2. The CDR3 loop spans 15 amino acids. The V and J ends lost 3 bases and 4 bases, in that order; junction bases with no gene match: 1. The V gene's germline CDR1 is SGHDT and CDR2 YYEEEE. The CDR3 sequence is CASSSGLAGYNEQFF. CDR3 nucleotide sequence: TGTGCCAGCAGCTCGGGACTAGCGGGATACAATGAGCAGTTCTTC.

This rearrangement joins TRBV2 to TRBJ1-2; TRBD1 matches at 9 bases. CDR1 is SNHLY, CDR2 FYNNEI, per germline. J gave up 3 bases and V 11 bases, and 13 bases lay outside the gene matches. The CDR3 is 15 residues long. This CDR3 reads CARDGGTGIDYGYTF. In DNA, the CDR3 is TGTGCCCGGGACGGCGGGACAGGGATCGACTATGGCTACACCTTC.

The V and J genes are TRBV9 and TRBJ2-7, with D perhaps matching TRBD1 or TRBD2 (5 bases each). Germline V lookup: CDR1 SGDLS, CDR2 YYNGEE. This CDR3 region has 12 residues. Trimming removed 3 bases from V and 6 bases from J, with 10 bases in between. CDR3 region: CASSADGTEQYF. CDR3 DNA sequence: TGTGCCAGCAGCGCGGACGGGACCGAGCAGTACTTC.

This sequence joins TRBV6-4 and TRBJ2-1; 8 bases map to TRBD1. The germline V gene encodes CDR1 MRHNA and CDR2 SNTAGT. The CDR3 runs to 15 residues. Trimming removed 5 bases from V and 2 bases from J; junction bases left unmatched: 5. CDR3 bases: TGTGCCAGCAGTCAACAGGGGGGCACCTACAATGAGCAGTTCTTC. Amino acid sequence: CASSQQGGTYNEQFF.

The J gene is TRBJ1-4, the V gene TRBV25-1; D gene uncertain. The germline V gene has CDR1 MGHDK and CDR2 SYGVNS. Trimming removed 4 bases from V and 3 bases from J, with 12 bases in between. The CDR3 runs to 15 residues. CDR3 region: CASSGPEVANEKLFF. The CDR3 coding sequence is TGTGCCAGCAGTGGCCCCGAAGTGGCTAATGAAAAACTGTTTTTT.

V gene TRBV9 combines with J gene TRBJ1-1; D gene ambiguous. Trimming removed 0 bases at V and 0 bases at J, with 9 bases between. Germline V gene sequence: CDR1 SGDLS, CDR2 YYNGEE. The CDR3 is 15 residues long. CDR3 sequence: CASSVGQPVNTEAFF. DNA for the CDR3: TGTGCCAGCAGCGTAGGTCAGCCTGTGAACACTGAAGCTTTCTTT.

This chain joins TRBV6-1 and TRBJ1-4, with D uncertain. Trimming stripped 0 bases from V and 0 bases from J, with 8 bases between. Per the germline V gene, CDR1 is MNHNS and CDR2 is SASEGT. CDR3 length equals 16 residues. The DNA for the CDR3 is TGTGCCAGCAGTGAAGCGCGCAGACCAACTAATGAAAAACTGTTTTTT. Translating gives CASSEARRPTNEKLFF.